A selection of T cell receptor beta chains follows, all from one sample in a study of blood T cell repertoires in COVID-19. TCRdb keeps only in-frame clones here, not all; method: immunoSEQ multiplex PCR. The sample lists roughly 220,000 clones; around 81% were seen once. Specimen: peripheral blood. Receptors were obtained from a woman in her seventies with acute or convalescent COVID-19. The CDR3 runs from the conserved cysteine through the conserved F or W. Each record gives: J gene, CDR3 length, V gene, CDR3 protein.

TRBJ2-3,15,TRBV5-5,CASSFTGVGTDTQYF
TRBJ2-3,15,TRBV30,CAWSIRAPSTDTQYF
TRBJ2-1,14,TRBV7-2,CASSFGGIGYEQFF
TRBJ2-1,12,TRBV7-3,CASSRTGTKQFF
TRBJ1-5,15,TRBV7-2,CASSLRQGDNQPQHF
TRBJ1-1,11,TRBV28,CASTNHLEAFF
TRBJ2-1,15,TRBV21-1,CASSKVAGYYNEQFF
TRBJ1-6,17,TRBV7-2,CASSPGAWGSYNSPLHF
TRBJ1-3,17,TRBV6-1,CASSERQGANSGNTIYF
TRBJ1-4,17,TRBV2,CASSEDRGKEADEKLFF
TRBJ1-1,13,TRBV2,CASIAERNTEAFF
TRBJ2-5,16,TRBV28,CASSIPGSKRQETQYF
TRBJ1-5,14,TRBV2,CASSGGREGVPQHF
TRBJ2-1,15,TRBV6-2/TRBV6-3,CASSPQGAINNEQFF
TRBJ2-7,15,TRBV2,CATYSGLAGQGEQYF
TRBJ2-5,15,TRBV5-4,CASSLRDRAGETQYF
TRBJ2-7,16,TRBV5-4,CASSLGGASGYYEQYF
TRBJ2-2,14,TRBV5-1,CASRGGKNTGELFF
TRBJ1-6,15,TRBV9,CASSVGQGGNSPLHF
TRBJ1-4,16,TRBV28,CASSLGKGAGNEKLFF
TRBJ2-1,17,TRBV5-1,CATGPGTSGRIYNEQFF
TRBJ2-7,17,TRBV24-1,CATSDSSPGQGSYEQYF
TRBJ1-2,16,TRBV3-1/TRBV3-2,CASSQAHGTATYGYTF
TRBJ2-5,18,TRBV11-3,CASSLRTSGNRGGETQYF
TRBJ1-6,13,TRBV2,CASRKDRDSPLHF
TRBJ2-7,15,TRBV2,CASRSGQGARYEQYF
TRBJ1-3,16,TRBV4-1,CASSQPLVSSGNTIYF
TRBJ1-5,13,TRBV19,CASSNRGHQPQHF
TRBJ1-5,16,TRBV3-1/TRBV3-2,CASSLGLTAAKGAQHF
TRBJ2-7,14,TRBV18,CASSPDRLSYEQYF